This is a list of T cell receptor beta chains from one sample in a study of shared clonotypes between healthy human individuals. TCRdb keeps only in-frame clones here, not all; method: immunoSEQ multiplex PCR. The data show a few million clones, roughly 95% seen once. Material: naive CD4+ T cells sorted from blood. The receptors originated from a man aged 18 to 30 in good health. Both conserved end residues are part of each CDR3. D genes are given only for firm matches. Where a row states a size, it is once, few, many or the class of an expanded clone; other rows omit it.

V: TRBV5-6; size: -; length: 13; J: TRBJ2-1; D: -; DNA: TGTGCCAGCAGCTTCCAGCACCACAATGAGCAGTTCTTC; CDR3: CASSFQHHNEQFF
V: TRBV11-2; size: -; length: 16; J: TRBJ2-3; D: TRBD2; DNA: TGTGCCAGCAGCTTCACTAGCGGGGGGGGCACAGATACGCAGTATTTT; CDR3: CASSFTSGGGTDTQYF
V: TRBV25-1; size: -; length: 14; J: TRBJ1-4; D: -; DNA: TGTGCCAGCAGTGGCCAGGGGCCTAATGAAAAACTGTTTTTT; CDR3: CASSGQGPNEKLFF
V: TRBV6-1; size: -; length: 15; J: TRBJ2-7; D: TRBD1; DNA: TGTGCCAGCAGTGACCCCGGGACAGGTACCTACGAGCAGTACTTC; CDR3: CASSDPGTGTYEQYF
V: TRBV2; size: few; length: 17; J: TRBJ2-7; D: TRBD2; DNA: TGTGCCAGCAGTGCGACTAGCGGGGGGCTCTTGGACTACGAGCAGTACTTC; CDR3: CASSATSGGLLDYEQYF
V: TRBV19; size: -; length: 13; J: TRBJ2-3; D: TRBD1; DNA: TGTGCCAGCCGGGACAGACACACAGATACGCAGTATTTT; CDR3: CASRDRHTDTQYF
V: TRBV19; size: -; length: 14; J: TRBJ2-5; D: TRBD1; DNA: TGTGCCAACCCCGGACAGGGATTGGAGGAGACCCAGTACTTC; CDR3: CANPGQGLEETQYF
V: TRBV7-9; size: -; length: 15; J: TRBJ1-4; D: -; DNA: TGTGCCAGCAGCTTAGCAGGGTCAACTAATGAAAAACTGTTTTTT; CDR3: CASSLAGSTNEKLFF
V: TRBV18; size: -; length: 13; J: TRBJ1-1; D: -; DNA: TGTGCCAGCTCACTCACGGGGAGCACTGAAGCTTTCTTT; CDR3: CASSLTGSTEAFF
V: TRBV7-6; size: -; length: 12; J: TRBJ1-2; D: -; DNA: TGTGCCAGCAGCCAGCAGAACTATGGCTACACCTTC; CDR3: CASSQQNYGYTF
V: TRBV7-9; size: -; length: 14; J: TRBJ1-1; D: -; DNA: TGTGCCAGCAGCTTAGGGGGCTCGTACACTGAAGCTTTCTTT; CDR3: CASSLGGSYTEAFF
V: TRBV5-1; size: -; length: 15; J: TRBJ2-7; D: TRBD1; DNA: TGCGCCAGCAGCTTGTCGACAGGGATTTCCTACGAGCAGTACTTC; CDR3: CASSLSTGISYEQYF
V: TRBV5-4; size: -; length: 13; J: TRBJ1-2; D: -; DNA: TGTGCCAGCAGCTTTCCAGCGAACTATGGCTACACCTTC; CDR3: CASSFPANYGYTF
V: TRBV10-1; size: -; length: 16; J: TRBJ2-1; D: TRBD1; DNA: TGCGCCAGCAGTGGACCCCCAGGGGGCGCCTACAATGAGCAGTTCTTC; CDR3: CASSGPPGGAYNEQFF
V: TRBV7-9; size: -; length: 15; J: TRBJ2-5; D: -; DNA: TGTGCCAGCAGCCCAGGGGGGGCGTACCAAGAGACCCAGTACTTC; CDR3: CASSPGGAYQETQYF
V: TRBV19; size: -; length: 16; J: TRBJ1-5; D: -; DNA: TGTGCCAGTAGTAGCCAGGGAGGATATAGCAATCAGCCCCAGCATTTT; CDR3: CASSSQGGYSNQPQHF
V: TRBV14; size: -; length: 16; J: TRBJ1-1; D: TRBD1; DNA: TGTGCCAGCAGCCAAGTAAGTCCCAGGGGGCTAAGTGAAGCTTTCTTT; CDR3: CASSQVSPRGLSEAFF
V: TRBV7-2; size: -; length: 14; J: TRBJ2-5; D: -; DNA: TGTGCCAGCAGCCTCCAGGGGGGAGAAGAGACCCAGTACTTC; CDR3: CASSLQGGEETQYF
V: TRBV5-1; size: -; length: 14; J: TRBJ1-5; D: TRBD1; DNA: TGCGCCAGCAGCCCAGGGACAGAGGGCCAGCCCCAGCATTTT; CDR3: CASSPGTEGQPQHF
V: TRBV20-1; size: -; length: 10; J: TRBJ2-3; D: -; DNA: TGCAGTGCTCGTCGAGATACGCAGTATTTT; CDR3: CSARRDTQYF
V: TRBV6-5; size: -; length: 14; J: TRBJ1-1; D: TRBD1; DNA: TGTGCCAGCATCTCCCGGACAGGGGTCACTGAAGCTTTCTTT; CDR3: CASISRTGVTEAFF
V: TRBV4-3; size: -; length: 15; J: TRBJ2-3; D: TRBD1; DNA: TGCGCCAGCAGCCAAGGGACAGGGAGCCCAGATACGCAGTATTTT; CDR3: CASSQGTGSPDTQYF
V: TRBV29-1; size: -; length: 13; J: TRBJ1-4; D: -; DNA: TGCAGCGTTGGCGGGGCCCTTAATGAAAAACTGTTTTTT; CDR3: CSVGGALNEKLFF
V: TRBV28; size: -; length: 14; J: TRBJ1-2; D: -; DNA: TGTGCCAGCAGATCCAGGGGAGCTAACTATGGCTACACCTTC; CDR3: CASRSRGANYGYTF
V: TRBV7-2; size: -; length: 16; J: TRBJ2-1; D: TRBD2; DNA: TGTGCCAGCAGCTTAGAAGTGACTAGCGCCTACAATGAGCAGTTCTTC; CDR3: CASSLEVTSAYNEQFF
V: TRBV4-3; size: -; length: 15; J: TRBJ2-3; D: -; DNA: TGCGCCAGCAGCCAAGTGAAGGGGAGCACAGATACGCAGTATTTT; CDR3: CASSQVKGSTDTQYF
V: TRBV5-1; size: few; length: 13; J: TRBJ1-5; D: -; DNA: TGCGCCAGCAGCCGCGAACCCAATCAGCCCCAGCATTTT; CDR3: CASSREPNQPQHF
V: TRBV5-4; size: -; length: 16; J: TRBJ2-6; D: -; DNA: TGTGCCAGCAGCTTGACAGGGATCTCTGGGGCCAACGTCCTGACTTTC; CDR3: CASSLTGISGANVLTF
V: TRBV11-2; size: -; length: 17; J: TRBJ2-7; D: -; DNA: TGTGCCAGCAGCCAGGCTCGTCAGAATGCCGGGGATTACGAGCAGTACTTC; CDR3: CASSQARQNAGDYEQYF
V: TRBV2; size: few; length: 13; J: TRBJ1-5; D: -; DNA: TGTGCCAGCAGTGAGGGGTTGAATCAGCCCCAGCATTTT; CDR3: CASSEGLNQPQHF
V: TRBV2; size: -; length: 12; J: TRBJ2-5; D: TRBD1; DNA: TGTGGGTCAACAGGGGGCGCGGAGACCCAGTACTTC; CDR3: CGSTGGAETQYF
V: TRBV28; size: -; length: 15; J: TRBJ1-1; D: TRBD1; DNA: TGTGCCAGCAGTTCCATTCGGGGACAGGGGTCCCAAGCTTTCTTT; CDR3: CASSSIRGQGSQAFF
V: TRBV5-4; size: once; length: 15; J: TRBJ2-4; D: -; DNA: TGTGCCAGCAGCTTGGAGGGCTGGGGCGGAAACATTCAGTACTTC; CDR3: CASSLEGWGGNIQYF
V: TRBV11-2; size: -; length: 13; J: TRBJ1-1; D: -; DNA: TGTGCCAGCAGCTCCGAGAGTTACACTGAAGCTTTCTTT; CDR3: CASSSESYTEAFF
V: TRBV30; size: -; length: 14; J: TRBJ1-2; D: -; DNA: TGTGCCTGGGGTACCGGGTCCGCCATGAACGGCTACACCTTC; CDR3: CAWGTGSAMNGYTF
V: TRBV5-4; size: -; length: 15; J: TRBJ2-3; D: TRBD1; DNA: TGTGCCAGCACCCAGGGGGTTGGGGCCACAGATACGCAGTATTTT; CDR3: CASTQGVGATDTQYF
V: TRBV25-1; size: -; length: 15; J: TRBJ2-6; D: -; DNA: TGTGCCAGCAGTGAGGGCAATACTAGGGCCAACGTCCTGACTTTC; CDR3: CASSEGNTRANVLTF